These 16 T cell receptor beta chains share one sample of origin, sequenced in a study of post-analysis software for immune sequencing data. Notes on the study in general: Patients had higher frequencies than controls of a few TRBV segments, including TRBV5-6, TRBV5-1 and TRBV20-1.

For these TCRs, the target antigens are not known. The authors incorporated unique molecular identifiers into the TCR beta cDNA libraries. TCRdb re-derived calls from the PCR reads in MiXCR, one entry per CDR3 protein. This table has 350,000 to 450,000 distinct CDR3 sequences, 30% to 45% appearing once. Sequenced sample: blood. These receptors originate from a girl aged 5 to 17 with multiple sclerosis.

This rearrangement joins TRBV18 to TRBJ2-3, with 9 bases lining up with TRBD2. The CDR3 sequence is 17 residues long. J gave up 6 bases and V 0 bases, and 10 bases lay outside the gene matches. CDR1 is KGHSH and CDR2 is LQKENI in the germline V gene. CDR3 coding DNA: TGTGCCAGCTCACCACCTCTGCGGGGGGGCCTGTTTGATACGCAGTATTTT. Protein product: CASSPPLRGGLFDTQYF. The variable domain in full, with the rest retrieved from reference TRBV18 and TRBJ2-3, is NAGVMQNPRHLVRRRGQEARLRCSPMKGHSHVYWYRQLPEEGLKFMVYLQKENIIDESGMPKERFSAEFPKEGPSILRIQQVVRGDSAAYFCASSPPLRGGLFDTQYFGPGTRLTVL.

CDR3 loop: CASSYSAGDYGYTF. The CDR3, as DNA: TGTGCCAGCAGTTACTCGGCAGGGGACTATGGCTACACCTTC. The chain links TRBV6-6 to TRBJ1-2; possible D gene TRBD1, 6 bases. Germline values: CDR1 MNHNY, CDR2 SVGAGI (reference sequence). This CDR3 is built from 14 residues. V gave up 0 bases and J gave up 3 bases, with 8 bases separating them.

This clonotype was seen only a few times. This rearrangement joins TRBV6-5 to TRBJ1-5; tentatively, D is TRBD1 (5 bases). The V gene's germline CDR1 is MNHEY and CDR2 SVGAGI. This CDR3 has 12 amino acids. Trimming removed 8 bases from V and 4 bases from J, with 9 bases in between. The CDR3 coding sequence is TGTGCCAGCCGCTCAGGGAATCAGCCCCAGCATTTT. As protein: CASRSGNQPQHF.

On this clonotype: The germline gene is not matched at one end of the junction; a read error may be the cause. The genes are TRBV12-3 or TRBV12-4 and TRBJ2-7, with a weak D call TRBD2 (6 bases). The J call is uncertain, as TRBJ2-5 better fits the DNA end. The CDR3 is made up of 14 amino acids. CDR3 nucleotides: TGTGCCTGCAGTCCCTCGGAGGGAGTTGTGACCCAGTACTTC. Translated, it gives CACSPSEGVVTQYF.

The rearrangement joins TRBV6-6 to TRBJ1-2; D possibly corresponds to TRBD1 (5 bases). Trimming shortened V by 4 bases and J by 8 bases, and 17 bases separated the two germline ends. Per the germline V gene, CDR1 is MNHNY and CDR2 is SVGAGI (reference sequence). The CDR3 sequence is 14 residues long. CDR3: CASSSTVGDGGYTF. CDR3 DNA: TGTGCCAGCAGTTCGACAGTGGGGGACGGGGGCTACACCTTC.

The chain links TRBV20-1 to TRBJ2-7; D uncertain. Trimming cost V 2 bases and J 1 base, with 9 bases left between them. In germline, CDR1 is DFQATT, CDR2 SNEGSKA (reference sequence). CDR3 length: 13 amino acids. In DNA, the CDR3 is TGCAGTGCTAGACAAAGGGTTTCCTACGAGCAGTACTTC. It codes for CSARQRVSYEQYF.

The V call is TRBV7-9, the J call TRBJ2-1, with a possible D match to TRBD1 (5 bases). This CDR3 spans 15 amino acids. The germline V gene has CDR1 SEHNR and CDR2 FQNEAQ (reference sequence). The V and J ends lost 2 bases and 5 bases respectively, with 13 bases between them. DNA for the CDR3: TGTGCCAGCAGCTTACGAGGTCAGGGTAACAATGAGCAGTTCTTC. It codes for CASSLRGQGNNEQFF.

CDR3 nucleotides: TGCAGCGGAAGGACAGGGATCCTACCTGAAGCTTTCTTT. Translation gives CSGRTGILPEAFF. The chain couples TRBV29-1 to TRBJ1-1; 8 nucleotides align to TRBD1. J was trimmed by 6 bases and V by 7 bases; bases with no gene match: 10. Germline V gene data show CDR1 as SQVTM and CDR2 as ANQGSEA. The CDR3 length is 13 residues.

This clonotype was detected only a few times. The chain combines TRBV10-3 with TRBJ2-1, with D uncertain. The germline V and J ends were trimmed by 0 bases and 4 bases, with 7 bases remaining between them. This CDR3 is 14 amino acids long. Looked up from germline, CDR1 is ENHRY and CDR2 is SYGVKD. CDR3 sequence reads: CAISESGRYNEQFF. The CDR3 DNA reads as TGTGCCATCAGTGAGTCGGGCCGTTACAATGAGCAGTTCTTC.

This clonotype was detected a few times. The chain recombines TRBV4-3 with TRBJ1-2; no clear D. Trimming shortened V by 6 bases and J by 2 bases, and 16 bases separated the two germline ends. The CDR3 runs to 15 residues. In germline, CDR1 is LGHNA, CDR2 YSLEER. The CDR3 DNA reads TGCGCCAGCAGTCGGACGAGGAGGGAAAACTATGGCTACACCTTC. Translation: CASSRTRRENYGYTF.

This clonotype was observed a few times. This sequence joins TRBV5-1 and TRBJ2-7; possibly TRBD2 for D (6 bases). The CDR3 sequence is 15 residues long. The V gene lost 5 bases and the J gene lost 4 bases, with 19 bases spanning the gap. In germline, CDR1 is SGHRS, CDR2 YFSETQ. The CDR3 region is CASRSGLPGTYEQYF. DNA of the CDR3: TGCGCCAGCAGATCGGGACTCCCGGGAACATACGAGCAGTACTTC. Together with reference TRBV5-1 and TRBJ2-7, the CDR3 gives the full variable domain: KAGVTQTPRYLIKTRGQQVTLSCSPISGHRSVSWYQQTPGQGLQFLFEYFSETQRNKGNFPGRFSGRQFSNSRSEMNVSTLELGDSALYLCASRSGLPGTYEQYFGPGTRLTVT.

V is TRBV15 and J is TRBJ2-1, with D perhaps matching TRBD1 or TRBD2 (6 bases each). V was pared by 1 base and J by 6 bases, with 16 bases between. Germline CDR1 is LNHNV and CDR2 is YYDKDF (reference sequence). This CDR3 spans 16 amino acids. DNA for the CDR3: TGTGCCACCAGCAGAGTTAGGGGTGGGGGGCTCAATGAGCAGTTCTTC. It codes for CATSRVRGGGLNEQFF. Supplemented by reference TRBV15 and TRBJ2-1, the full variable domain reads DAMVIQNPRYQVTQFGKPVTLSCSQTLNHNVMYWYQQKSSQAPKLLFHYYDKDFNNEADTPDNFQSRRPNTSFCFLDIRSPGLGDTAMYLCATSRVRGGGLNEQFFGPGTRLTVL.

This clonotype was counted between two and nine times. The chain couples TRBV28 to TRBJ1-2; 8 nucleotides line up with TRBD1. In germline, CDR1 is MDHEN, CDR2 SYDVKM. The CDR3 covers 15 residues. Trimming at V came to 6 bases and at J to 4 bases, leaving 10 bases not matched to a gene. The CDR3 is CASRGQDTWVYGYTF. The DNA for the CDR3 is TGTGCCAGCAGGGGACAGGATACTTGGGTCTATGGCTACACCTTC.

This clonotype was recorded a few times. This sequence joins TRBV27 and TRBJ2-3; 11 positions agree with TRBD2. With 4 bases clipped from V and 3 bases from J, the junction kept 3 bases outside the gene matches. The CDR3 sequence is 15 residues long. From germline, CDR1 is MNHEY and CDR2 SMNVEV (reference sequence). CDR3 sequence reads: CASSWGLAVTDTQYF. The CDR3 DNA reads TGTGCCAGCAGTTGGGGACTAGCGGTTACAGATACGCAGTATTTT.

The chain couples TRBV7-6 to TRBJ1-5, with TRBD1 as a possible D gene (6 bases). V was clipped by 1 base and J by 1 base, with 11 bases between them. CDR1 and CDR2 (germline): SGHVS, FNYEAQ. The CDR3 loop spans 16 amino acids. In DNA form, the CDR3 reads TGTGCCAGCAGCTTAGTAGGGGGTAGGAGCAATCAGCCCCAGCATTTT. Amino acid sequence: CASSLVGGRSNQPQHF. Together with reference TRBV7-6 and TRBJ1-5, the CDR3 gives the full variable domain: GAGVSQSPRYKVTKRGQDVALRCDPISGHVSLYWYRQALGQGPEFLTYFNYEAQQDKSGLPNDRFSAERPEGSISTLTIQRTEQRDSAMYRCASSLVGGRSNQPQHFGDGTRLSIL.

This clonotype turned up a few times. The chain uses TRBV7-6 and TRBJ2-7; TRBD2 matches 7 bases. The CDR3 length is 15 residues. The germline gives CDR1 SGHVS, CDR2 FNYEAQ. With V trimmed by 1 base and J by 4 bases, 7 bases remained unmatched. The CDR3 DNA reads as TGTGCCAGCAGCTTAGTCGGGCCTAGCGGTTACGAGCAGTACTTC. Translating it yields CASSLVGPSGYEQYF.